The subject of this entry is one T cell receptor (beta chain). The antigen is not known. These data belong to a study of cytomegalovirus exposure and HLA in healthy donors. Notes on the study in general: Earlier analysis looked at TCR beta V segments, and most were productive about 87% or about 30% of the time. TRBV6-2, TRBV6-3 and some other V segments were unresolvable in 87-base-pair reads.

Looked up from germline, CDR1 is SNHLY and CDR2 is FYNNEI. The CDR3 has 15 residues. The V and J ends lost 1 base and 6 bases respectively, with 12 bases between them. PCR was performed using 60 Vbeta and 13 Jbeta primers. Libraries were prepared by immunoSEQ multiplex PCR; TCRdb keeps only in-frame clonotypes and omits some of them. This sample has about 190,000 clones, with 60% to 85% found just once. The sequenced sample was PBMCs. The V and J genes are TRBV2 and TRBJ1-4; the D is unclear. This receptor was obtained from a young woman in good health and CMV-seronegative. The CDR3 loop is CASSEGTGRDEKLFF. Here the CDR3 DNA reads TGTGCCAGCAGTGAAGGTACTGGGAGGGATGAAAAACTGTTTTTT.